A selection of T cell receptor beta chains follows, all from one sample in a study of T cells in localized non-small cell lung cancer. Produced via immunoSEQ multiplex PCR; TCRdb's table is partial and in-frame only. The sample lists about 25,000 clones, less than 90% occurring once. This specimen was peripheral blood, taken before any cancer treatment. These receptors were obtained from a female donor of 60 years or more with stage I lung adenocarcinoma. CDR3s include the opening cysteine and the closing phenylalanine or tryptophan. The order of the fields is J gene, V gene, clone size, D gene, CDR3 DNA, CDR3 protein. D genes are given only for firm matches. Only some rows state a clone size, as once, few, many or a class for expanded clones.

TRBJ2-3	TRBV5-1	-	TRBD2	TGCGCCAGCAGCGGCAGGGGAAGCGGGAGTCCAGATACGCAGTATTTT	CASSGRGSGSPDTQYF
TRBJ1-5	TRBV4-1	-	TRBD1	TGCGCCAGCAGCCAGGGGACAGGTTTGTCCCTAAATCAGCCCCAGCATTTT	CASSQGTGLSLNQPQHF
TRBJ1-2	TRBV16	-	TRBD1	TGTGCCAGCAGCGCACAGGGGACCGGCTATGGCTACACCTTC	CASSAQGTGYGYTF
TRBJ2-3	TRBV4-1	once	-	TGCGCCAGCAGCCAACCGGACAGCTATACGCCAGATACGCAGTATTTT	CASSQPDSYTPDTQYF
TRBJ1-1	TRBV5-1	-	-	TGCGCCAGCAGCTTAAATCCGGTGGGCACTGAAGCTTTCTTT	CASSLNPVGTEAFF
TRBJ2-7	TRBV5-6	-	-	TGTGCCAGCAGCCGACCGAGAACGGGCCGTCCAGGGCGAACCTACGAGCAGTACTTC	CASSRPRTGRPGRTYEQYF
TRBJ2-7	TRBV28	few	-	TGTGCCAGCAGCTCGGTGGCGGAGGGTGAATACGAGCAGTACTTC	CASSSVAEGEYEQYF
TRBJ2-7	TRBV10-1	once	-	TGCGCCAGCAGTGATGAAGGGGGGACGCATCCCTACGAGCAGTACTTC	CASSDEGGTHPYEQYF
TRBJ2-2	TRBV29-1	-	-	TGCAGCGTTGGGGCAGCAAACACCGGGGAGCTGTTTTTT	CSVGAANTGELFF
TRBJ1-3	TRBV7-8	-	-	TGTGCCAGCCTCAGTGGGCCCTCTGGAAACACCATATATTTT	CASLSGPSGNTIYF
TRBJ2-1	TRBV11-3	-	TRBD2	TGTGCCAGCAGTCGAAGCGGGAGCTCCTACAATGAGCAGTTCTTC	CASSRSGSSYNEQFF
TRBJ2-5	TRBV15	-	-	TGTGCCACCAGCAGTTCGGGACACCAAGAGACCCAGTACTTC	CATSSSGHQETQYF
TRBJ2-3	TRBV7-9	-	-	TGTGCCAGCAGCTTAGTGAGCACAGATACGCAGTATTTT	CASSLVSTDTQYF
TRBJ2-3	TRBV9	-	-	TGTGCCAGCAGCGTAGGGCTACCAGATACGCAGTATTTT	CASSVGLPDTQYF
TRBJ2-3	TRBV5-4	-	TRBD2	TGTGCCAGCAGCTATACTAGCGGCACAGATACGCAGTATTTT	CASSYTSGTDTQYF
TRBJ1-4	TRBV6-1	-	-	TGTGCCAGCAGTGAAGTTATGGGAGTGAATGAAAAACTGTTTTTT	CASSEVMGVNEKLFF
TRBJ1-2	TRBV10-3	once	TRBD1	TGTGCCTCCCAAAATCAGGGGGCGGTTAACTATGGCTACACCTTC	CASQNQGAVNYGYTF
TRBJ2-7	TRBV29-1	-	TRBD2	TGCAGCGCCGGGACTAGCAGCTTGGCCTACGAGCAGTACTTC	CSAGTSSLAYEQYF
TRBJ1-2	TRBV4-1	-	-	TGCGCCAGCAGCCGTATGCCCGGAGGAGATGGCTACACCTTC	CASSRMPGGDGYTF